Listed here are 29 T cell receptor beta chains from one sample, sequenced in a study of blood T cell repertoires in COVID-19. The repertoire was sequenced with immunoSEQ multiplex PCR; TCRdb's copy has only in-frame clones and lacks some. This sample has hundreds of thousands of clones, with 85% to 90% found just once. Sequencing used PBMCs or T cells enriched from blood (not recorded which). The receptor source for this set is a woman aged 18-29 years who had recovered from COVID-19.

V is TRBV2 and J is TRBJ2-1, with 8 bases fitting TRBD2. V lost 5 bases and J lost 3; bases outside the gene matches: 6. CDR1 SNHLY and CDR2 FYNNEI come from the germline V gene. This CDR3 is built from 15 residues. The CDR3 spells CASSFQRGIYNEQFF. The DNA for the CDR3 is TGTGCCAGCAGTTTCCAGCGGGGGATCTACAATGAGCAGTTCTTC.

The V call is TRBV18, the J call TRBJ1-2; 8 nucleotides line up with TRBD1. The germline gives CDR1 KGHSH, CDR2 LQKENI. This CDR3 comprises 15 residues. V lost 1 base, J lost 3 bases, and 4 bases stayed unmatched. CDR3: CASSPLGQVDYGYTF. The DNA for the CDR3 is TGTGCCAGCTCACCACTGGGACAGGTCGACTATGGCTACACCTTC.

For the CDR3, the DNA is TGTGCCAGTACTTCACCCGCGGGGGGCGGGGCAGATACGCAGTATTTT. It specifies CASTSPAGGGADTQYF. The chain has TRBV19 and TRBJ2-3, with 8 bases fitting TRBD2. CDR1 is LNHDA, CDR2 SQIVND, per germline (reference sequence). V was pared by 7 bases and J by 4 bases, with 13 bases of the junction left unmatched. CDR3 length: 16 amino acids.

This clone has only one observation. The chain recombines TRBV28 with TRBJ1-1, with D perhaps matching TRBD1 (5 bases). Trimming removed 6 bases at V and 7 bases at J, with 12 bases between. Germline CDR1 is MDHEN and CDR2 is SYDVKM. The CDR3 extends over 12 amino acids. This CDR3 reads CASRSQGLEAFF. The CDR3, as DNA: TGTGCCAGCAGGTCGCAGGGCCTTGAAGCTTTCTTT. Full variable domain (rest looked up from reference TRBV28 and TRBJ1-1): DVKVTQSSRYLVKRTGEKVFLECVQDMDHENMFWYRQDPGLGLRLIYFSYDVKMKEKGDIPEGYSVSREKKERFSLILESASTNQTSMYLCASRSQGLEAFFGQGTRLTVV.

V usage is TRBV5-1 and J usage is TRBJ1-2; D remains unclear. Germline CDR1 and CDR2: SGHRS and YFSETQ. The CDR3 covers 15 residues. V lost 0 bases and J lost 2, with 11 bases in between. CDR3 nucleotides: TGCGCCAGCAGCTTGGCCCCCGCACAGAACTATGGCTACACCTTC. It yields the protein CASSLAPAQNYGYTF.

The chain recombines TRBV7-6 with TRBJ2-7, with a tentative D call TRBD1 (6 bases). Germline CDR1 is SGHVS and CDR2 is FNYEAQ. The length of the CDR3 is 16 residues. The V end lost 3 bases, the J end lost 2 bases, and 17 bases lay between the germline ends. The chain's CDR3 is CASSFQTGPLPYEQYF. CDR3 coding DNA: TGTGCCAGCAGCTTCCAGACAGGCCCCCTTCCCTACGAGCAGTACTTC.

The V and J genes are TRBV12-3 or TRBV12-4 and TRBJ1-2; 7 positions agree with TRBD1. The trim removed 6 bases at V and 8 bases at J, leaving 9 bases unmatched. There are 13 residues in the CDR3. The CDR3 loop reads CASSPRQGEGYTF. The CDR3, as DNA: TGTGCCAGCAGCCCTCGACAGGGAGAAGGCTACACCTTC.

In its sample, this clone was seen many times. This CDR3 is CASSFAGGGDIQYF. The CDR3 DNA sequence: TGTGCCAGCAGCTTCGCAGGGGGTGGAGACATTCAGTACTTC. This chain uses TRBV5-8 with TRBJ2-4; 7 nucleotides align to TRBD1. Unmatched junction bases numbered 7, after V lost 2 bases and J lost 8 bases. Germline lookup yields CDR1 SGHTS and CDR2 YDEGEE. The CDR3 extends over 14 amino acids. Full variable domain (remainder filled in from reference TRBV5-8 and TRBJ2-4): EAGVTQSPTHLIKTRGQQATLRCSPISGHTSVYWYQQALGLGLQFLLWYDEGEERNRGNFPPRFSGRQFPNYSSELNVNALELEDSALYLCASSFAGGGDIQYFGAGTRLSVL.

Written as DNA, the CDR3 is TGCGCCAGCAGCCAAGATCCAACAGGGCCGAACACTGAAGCTTTCTTT. Amino acid sequence: CASSQDPTGPNTEAFF. The chain combines TRBV4-1 with TRBJ1-1, with TRBD1 as a possible D gene (6 bases). Trimming removed 0 bases from V and 1 base from J, with 12 bases in between. The germline gives CDR1 MGHRA, CDR2 YSYEKL. The CDR3 extends over 16 amino acids.

The chain has TRBV28 and TRBJ1-2; a possible D gene is TRBD1 (6 bases). The CDR3 sequence is 14 residues long. In germline, CDR1 is MDHEN, CDR2 SYDVKM. Trimming cost V 5 bases and J 3 bases, with 13 bases left between them. As DNA, the CDR3 is TGTGCCAGCAGTGCCGGACAGTTCCACTATGGCTACACCTTC. It yields the protein CASSAGQFHYGYTF.

This sequence joins TRBV5-6 and TRBJ2-2; maybe TRBD1 (6 bases). This CDR3 is built from 15 residues. Germline lookup yields CDR1 SGHDT and CDR2 YYEEEE. Between the trimmed V and J ends, which lost 2 bases and 2 bases, there was a span of 10 bases. This CDR3 reads CASSFGTLNTGELFF. The CDR3 DNA follows: TGTGCCAGCAGCTTCGGGACACTAAACACCGGGGAGCTGTTTTTT.

This chain uses TRBV19 with TRBJ1-5; D gene unclear. CDR1 LNHDA and CDR2 SQIVND come from the germline V gene (reference sequence). V was pared by 0 bases and J by 9 bases, with 6 bases between. The CDR3 consists of 12 residues. The CDR3 here is CASSIDPGPQHF. CDR3 DNA sequence: TGTGCCAGTAGTATAGATCCGGGGCCCCAGCATTTT.

The sample holds a few counts of this clone. Germline and junction disagree at one end, which may indicate a read error. CDR3: CSASYREPLF. DNA of the CDR3: TGCAGTGCTAGCTACCGGGAGCCCCTGTTT. The V gene is TRBV20-1, the J gene TRBJ1-1; D uncertain. Looked up from germline, CDR1 is DFQATT and CDR2 is SNEGSKA (reference sequence). CDR3 length: 10 residues.

This clone was seen only once. This rearrangement joins TRBV28 to TRBJ1-2, with 7 bases aligning to TRBD1. The V segment lost 6 bases and the J segment 3 bases; nucleotides outside the gene matches: 10. This CDR3 contains 15 residues. Per the germline V gene, CDR1 is MDHEN and CDR2 is SYDVKM. CDR3 residues: CASRWGGTVDYGYTF. CDR3 DNA sequence: TGTGCCAGCAGATGGGGTGGGACAGTCGACTATGGCTACACCTTC.

This clone was seen once. The chain is built from TRBV10-3 and TRBJ1-4; D uncertain. This CDR3 is 12 amino acids long. Between the trimmed V and J ends, which lost 9 bases and 2 bases, there was a span of 7 bases. CDR1 is ENHRY, CDR2 SYGVKD, per germline. CDR3 nucleotides: TGTGCCATTGGAGGGACTAATGAAAAACTGTTTTTT. Amino acids: CAIGGTNEKLFF.

The chain joins TRBV9 to TRBJ2-3, with TRBD2 identical over 10 bases. The CDR3 is made up of 12 amino acids. CDR1 SGDLS and CDR2 YYNGEE come from the germline V gene. V shed 2 bases, J shed 10 bases, and the junction held 1 base outside the gene matches. In DNA form, the CDR3 reads TGTGCCAGCAGCGTTGGGACTAGCGCGCAGTATTTT. As protein: CASSVGTSAQYF.

The chain uses TRBV28 and TRBJ2-7; D call uncertain. The CDR3 is made up of 12 amino acids. The V end was cut by 3 bases, the J end by 0 bases, with 3 bases between. Germline V gives CDR1 MDHEN, CDR2 SYDVKM. The CDR3 sequence is CASSFLSYEQYF. The CDR3 DNA follows: TGTGCCAGCAGTTTTCTCTCCTACGAGCAGTACTTC.

The chain joins TRBV7-8 to TRBJ1-1; unclear D gene. The ends were cut back, 2 bases at V and 11 bases at J, with 18 bases in the middle. CDR1 SGHVS and CDR2 FQNEAQ come from the germline V gene. This CDR3 region has 14 residues. CDR3 in amino acids: CASSLPLQHPAAFF. The CDR3 nucleotides read TGTGCCAGCAGCTTACCCTTACAGCACCCTGCGGCTTTCTTT.

The V gene is TRBV2, the J gene TRBJ1-1; D unresolved. CDR3 length: 13 amino acids. The V and J ends lost 7 bases and 4 bases respectively, with 13 bases between them. Germline CDR1 SNHLY, CDR2 FYNNEI. As DNA, the CDR3 is TGTGCCAGCACCGGGAGTCGTGGCACTGAAGCTTTCTTT. Amino acids: CASTGSRGTEAFF. The whole variable domain, remainder taken from reference TRBV2 and TRBJ1-1, is EPEVTQTPSHQVTQMGQEVILRCVPISNHLYFYWYRQILGQKVEFLVSFYNNEISEKSEIFDDQFSVERPDGSNFTLKIRSTKLEDSAMYFCASTGSRGTEAFFGQGTRLTVV.

The chain recombines TRBV3-1 (or the pseudogene TRBV3-2) with TRBJ2-1, with 9 bases that match TRBD2. Unmatched junction bases numbered 9, after V lost 3 bases and J lost 0 bases. The CDR3 totals 18 residues. Germline CDR1 is LGHDT and CDR2 is YNNKEL (reference sequence). The CDR3 loop is CASSHSLAGMSSYNEQFF. In DNA form, the CDR3 reads TGTGCCAGCAGCCATTCCCTAGCGGGGATGAGCTCCTACAATGAGCAGTTCTTC.

The genes are TRBV5-6 and TRBJ2-5, with 11 bases matching TRBD2. This CDR3 contains 17 residues. Looked up from germline, CDR1 is SGHDT and CDR2 is YYEEEE. V dropped 0 bases and J dropped 4; count of bases not matched to a gene: 8. The CDR3 DNA sequence: TGTGCCAGCAGCTTGGGACTAGCGGGAATGTGGGGAGAGACCCAGTACTTC. Its translation: CASSLGLAGMWGETQYF.

The gene calls are TRBV6-5 and TRBJ1-1; 9 bases map to TRBD1. CDR1 is MNHEY, CDR2 SVGAGI, per germline. The CDR3 sequence is 14 residues long. Trimming cost V 7 bases and J 3 bases; bases outside gene matches: 6. CDR3 sequence reads: CASTRTGDHTEAFF. CDR3 nucleotides: TGTGCCAGCACACGGACAGGGGATCACACTGAAGCTTTCTTT.

V usage is TRBV7-8 and J usage is TRBJ2-7; 9 nucleotides agree with TRBD1. The CDR3 is 13 amino acids. Germline CDR1 SGHVS, CDR2 FQNEAQ. V was pared by 4 bases and J by 6 bases, with 4 bases of the junction left unmatched. This CDR3 reads CASSSGQGGEQYF. CDR3 nucleotides: TGTGCCAGCAGCTCGGGACAGGGTGGCGAGCAGTACTTC.

The chain carries TRBV7-3 and TRBJ2-3, with 15 bases that match TRBD2. V trimming: 6 bases; J trimming: 4 bases; junction bases outside the gene matches: 5. CDR1 and CDR2 from the germline V gene are SGHTA and FQGTGA. CDR3 length: 16 residues. In DNA form, the CDR3 reads TGTGCCAGCAGAGCGGGACTAGCGGGGGGCGCAGATACGCAGTATTTT. Amino acids: CASRAGLAGGADTQYF.

The chain joins TRBV28 to TRBJ1-1; D uncertain. The CDR3 length is 15 residues. Germline CDR1 MDHEN, CDR2 SYDVKM. The ends were cut back, 2 bases at V and 0 bases at J, with 10 bases in the middle. The CDR3 DNA is TGTGCCAGCAGTTTAGGAGGGCCCATGAACACTGAAGCTTTCTTT. It is translated as CASSLGGPMNTEAFF.

The CDR3 sequence is CASSQDTVGPGNTIYF. The CDR3 coding sequence is TGTGCCAGCAGCCAAGACACGGTCGGTCCTGGAAACACCATATATTTT. V gene TRBV3-1 (or the pseudogene TRBV3-2) combines with J gene TRBJ1-3; D is unclear. Germline loops: CDR1 LGHDT, CDR2 YNNKEL (reference sequence). This CDR3 is 16 amino acids long. The germline V and J ends were trimmed by 0 bases and 2 bases, with 11 bases remaining between them.

This chain connects TRBV6-5 to TRBJ2-3; 10 positions agree with TRBD2. This CDR3 has 15 residues. Germline V gene lookup returns CDR1 MNHEY and CDR2 SVGAGI. With V trimmed by 2 bases and J by 6 bases, 5 bases remained unmatched. The CDR3 reads CASSYGSGGADTQYF. In nucleotides, the CDR3 is TGTGCCAGCAGTTACGGGAGCGGGGGGGCCGATACGCAGTATTTT.

The genes are TRBV5-6 and TRBJ2-5; perhaps TRBD2 as D (6 bases). The CDR3 is 15 amino acids. Looked up from germline, CDR1 is SGHDT and CDR2 is YYEEEE. Trimming took off 2 bases at V and 5 bases at J, with 16 bases between the two ends. The CDR3 DNA reads as TGTGCCAGCAGCTTCCGAGCGTTAGGAGGGGAGACCCAGTACTTC. Translated, it gives CASSFRALGGETQYF. Combining the CDR3 with reference TRBV5-6 and TRBJ2-5 gives the whole variable domain DAGVTQSPTHLIKTRGQQVTLRCSPKSGHDTVSWYQQALGQGPQFIFQYYEEEERQRGNFPDRFSGHQFPNYSSELNVNALLLGDSALYLCASSFRALGGETQYFGPGTRLLVL.

This rearrangement joins TRBV27 to TRBJ1-2, with D perhaps TRBD1 (6 bases). The CDR3 extends over 14 amino acids. The germline V gene has CDR1 MNHEY and CDR2 SMNVEV (reference sequence). V was cut by 2 bases and J by 3 bases, with 10 bases left in between. The CDR3 protein is CASSLRTDYYGYTF. CDR3 in DNA: TGTGCCAGCAGTTTAAGGACAGACTACTATGGCTACACCTTC.